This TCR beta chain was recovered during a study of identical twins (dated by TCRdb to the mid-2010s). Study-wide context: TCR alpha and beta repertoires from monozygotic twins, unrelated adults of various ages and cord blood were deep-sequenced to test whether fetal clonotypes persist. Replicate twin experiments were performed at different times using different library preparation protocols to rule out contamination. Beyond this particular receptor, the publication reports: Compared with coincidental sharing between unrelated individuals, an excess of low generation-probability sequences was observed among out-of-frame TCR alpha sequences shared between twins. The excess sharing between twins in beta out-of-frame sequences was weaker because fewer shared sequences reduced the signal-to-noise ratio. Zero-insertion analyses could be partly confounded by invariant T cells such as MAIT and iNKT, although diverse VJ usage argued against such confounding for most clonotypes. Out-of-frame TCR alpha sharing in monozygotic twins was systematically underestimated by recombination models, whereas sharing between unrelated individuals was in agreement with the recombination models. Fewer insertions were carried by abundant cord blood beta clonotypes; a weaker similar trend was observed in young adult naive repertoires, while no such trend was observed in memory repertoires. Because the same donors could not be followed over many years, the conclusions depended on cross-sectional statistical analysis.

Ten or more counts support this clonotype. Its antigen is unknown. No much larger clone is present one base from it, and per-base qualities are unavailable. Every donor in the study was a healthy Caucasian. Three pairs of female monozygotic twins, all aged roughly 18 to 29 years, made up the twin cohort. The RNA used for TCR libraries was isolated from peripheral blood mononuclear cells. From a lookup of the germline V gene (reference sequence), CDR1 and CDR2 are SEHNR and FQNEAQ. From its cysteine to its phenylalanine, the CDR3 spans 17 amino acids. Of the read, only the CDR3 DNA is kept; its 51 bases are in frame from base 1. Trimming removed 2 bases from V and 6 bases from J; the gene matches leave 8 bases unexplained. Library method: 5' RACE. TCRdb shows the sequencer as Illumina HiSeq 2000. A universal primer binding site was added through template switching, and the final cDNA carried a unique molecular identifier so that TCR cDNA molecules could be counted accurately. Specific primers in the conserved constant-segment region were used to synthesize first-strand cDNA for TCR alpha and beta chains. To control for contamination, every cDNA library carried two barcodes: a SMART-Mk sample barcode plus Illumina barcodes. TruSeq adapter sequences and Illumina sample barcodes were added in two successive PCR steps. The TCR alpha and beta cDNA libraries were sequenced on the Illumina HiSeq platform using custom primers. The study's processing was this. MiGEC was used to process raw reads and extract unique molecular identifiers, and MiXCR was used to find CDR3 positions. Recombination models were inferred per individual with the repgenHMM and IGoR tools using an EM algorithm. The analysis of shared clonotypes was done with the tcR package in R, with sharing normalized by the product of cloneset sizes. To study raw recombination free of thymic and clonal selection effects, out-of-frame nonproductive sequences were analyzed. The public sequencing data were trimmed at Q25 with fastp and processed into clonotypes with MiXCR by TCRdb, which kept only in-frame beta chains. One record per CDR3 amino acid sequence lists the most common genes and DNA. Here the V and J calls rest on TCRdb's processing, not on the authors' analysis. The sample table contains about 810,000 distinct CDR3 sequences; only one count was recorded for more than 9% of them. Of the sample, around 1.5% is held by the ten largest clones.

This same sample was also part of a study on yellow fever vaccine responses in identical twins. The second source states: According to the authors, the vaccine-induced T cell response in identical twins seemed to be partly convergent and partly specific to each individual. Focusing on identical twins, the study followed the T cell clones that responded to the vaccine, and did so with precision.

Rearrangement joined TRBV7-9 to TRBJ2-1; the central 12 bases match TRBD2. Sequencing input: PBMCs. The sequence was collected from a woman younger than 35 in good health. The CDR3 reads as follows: CASSLRSLAGGGNEQFF. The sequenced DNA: TGTGCCAGCAGCTTAAGGTCACTAGCGGGAGGAGGCAATGAGCAGTTCTTC. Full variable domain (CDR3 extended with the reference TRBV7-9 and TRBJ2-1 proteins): DTGVSQNPRHKITKRGQNVTFRCDPISEHNRLYWYRQTLGQGPEFLTYFQNEAQLEKSRLLSDRFSAERPKGSFSTLEIQRTEQGDSAMYLCASSLRSLAGGGNEQFFGPGTRLTVL.